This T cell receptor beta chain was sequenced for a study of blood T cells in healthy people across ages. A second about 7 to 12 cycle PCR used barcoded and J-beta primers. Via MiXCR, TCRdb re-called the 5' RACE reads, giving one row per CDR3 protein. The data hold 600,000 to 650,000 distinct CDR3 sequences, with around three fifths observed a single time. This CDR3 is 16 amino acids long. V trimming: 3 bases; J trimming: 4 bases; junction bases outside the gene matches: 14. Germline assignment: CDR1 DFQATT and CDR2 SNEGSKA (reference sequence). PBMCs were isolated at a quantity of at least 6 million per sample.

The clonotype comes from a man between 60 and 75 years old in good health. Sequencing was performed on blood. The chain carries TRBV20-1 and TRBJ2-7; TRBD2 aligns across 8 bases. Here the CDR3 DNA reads TGCAGTGCTAGTCAGGAGTCGGGACTAGGGGGGTACGAGCAGTACTTC. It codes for CSASQESGLGGYEQYF.